These 15 T cell receptor beta chains came from one sample sequenced in a study of identical twins (dated by TCRdb to 2016 to 2017). Library preparation employed 5' RACE. The reads were generated on an Illumina HiSeq 2000. TCRdb handled the public reads itself, with Q25 trimming in fastp and clone calling in MiXCR, and kept productive beta chains. Every entry covers one CDR3 protein and lists the most common genes and DNA from its rows. For this sample there are 450,000 or so distinct CDR3 sequences; 14% appear just once. The ten largest clones represent roughly 0.56% of the sample. These data also featured in a second study, about yellow fever vaccine responses in identical twins.

Sequenced: CD4+ T cells sorted from blood. These receptors all stem from a woman under 30 in good health.

This chain joins TRBV7-3 and TRBJ2-5, with 8 bases aligning to TRBD2. The CDR3 is 16 residues long. The junction had 10 bases not matched to a gene; V was cut back by 5 bases and J by 2 bases. Looked up from germline, CDR1 is SGHTA and CDR2 is FQGTGA. CDR3 sequence reads: CASSPQAGGRQETQYF. The CDR3 DNA sequence: TGTGCCAGCAGCCCCCAGGCGGGGGGCCGACAAGAGACCCAGTACTTC.

This clonotype was found a few times. The chain uses TRBV9 and TRBJ2-3; D ambiguous. With 0 bases removed from V and 1 base from J, the gap between germline ends came to 9 bases. Germline loops: CDR1 SGDLS, CDR2 YYNGEE. This CDR3 is built from 15 residues. DNA of the CDR3: TGTGCCAGCAGCGTAGACGCCCGTCGCACAGATACGCAGTATTTT. It is translated as CASSVDARRTDTQYF. Complete variable domain (other parts from reference TRBV9 and TRBJ2-3): DSGVTQTPKHLITATGQRVTLRCSPRSGDLSVYWYQQSLDQGLQFLIQYYNGEERAKGNILERFSAQQFPDLHSELNLSSLELGDSALYFCASSVDARRTDTQYFGPGTRLTVL.

V gene TRBV5-1 combines with J gene TRBJ2-5, with D perhaps TRBD2 (5 bases). The germline gives CDR1 SGHRS, CDR2 YFSETQ. The CDR3 length is 15 residues. The V end was cut by 4 bases, the J end by 7 bases, with 20 bases between. The CDR3 bases are TGCGCCAGCAGCCGGGGAATTGAGTCGTTGGGGACCCAGTACTTC. Translation: CASSRGIESLGTQYF.

This sequence joins TRBV7-8 and TRBJ2-7; TRBD2 matches 13 bases. The V gene end was trimmed by 4 bases and the J gene end by 4 bases; junction bases not matched to a gene: 13. This CDR3 is built from 18 residues. Germline CDR1 and CDR2: SGHVS and FQNEAQ. In DNA form, the CDR3 reads TGTGCCAGCAGCTCCATAATTCGGACTAGCGGGAGTAGTTACGAGCAGTACTTC. Its protein product is CASSSIIRTSGSSYEQYF.

This chain joins TRBV7-2 and TRBJ1-6, with D unresolved. Trimming left V 1 base short and J 7 bases short, with 11 bases between. Germline values: CDR1 SGHTA, CDR2 FQGNSA. The length of the CDR3 is 15 residues. CDR3 region: CASSLGGPRNSPLHF. DNA of the CDR3: TGTGCCAGCAGCTTAGGGGGTCCCAGGAATTCACCCCTCCACTTT.

This clonotype has just a few counts. For the CDR3, the DNA is TGTGCCAGCAGCGGGGGGACAGGGGCCAGCACAGATACGCAGTATTTT. Translation: CASSGGTGASTDTQYF. The chain links TRBV9 to TRBJ2-3; 10 bases map to TRBD1. The V gene end was trimmed by 3 bases and the J gene end by 0 bases; junction bases not matched to a gene: 4. There are 16 residues in the CDR3. Germline V gene sequence: CDR1 SGDLS, CDR2 YYNGEE.

The chain carries TRBV4-1 and TRBJ2-3; D ambiguous. The CDR3 length is 15 residues. The V end lost 1 base, the J end lost 1 base, and 9 bases lay between the germline ends. CDR1 MGHRA and CDR2 YSYEKL come from the germline V gene. DNA for the CDR3: TGCGCCAGCAGCCAAGGGGTCAGCGGCACAGATACGCAGTATTTT. Translated: CASSQGVSGTDTQYF.

The table lists this clonotype with a few counts. The CDR3: CASKPTSGETQYF. In nucleotides, the CDR3 is TGTGCCAGCAAACCCACTAGTGGAGAGACCCAGTACTTC. The V gene is TRBV6-6, the J gene TRBJ2-5, with D tentatively TRBD2 (5 bases). In germline, CDR1 is MNHNY, CDR2 SVGAGI (reference sequence). The V end lost 7 bases, the J end lost 4 bases, and 13 bases lay between the germline ends. The CDR3 has 13 residues.

The chain carries TRBV9 and TRBJ2-2, with D possibly matching TRBD1 (6 bases). V lost 0 bases, J lost 5 bases, and 11 bases lay in between. Per germline, CDR1 SGDLS and CDR2 YYNGEE. CDR3 length: 15 amino acids. The CDR3, as DNA: TGTGCCAGCAGCGTAGTTGGGGGCGTAACCGGGGAGCTGTTTTTT. This gives the protein CASSVVGGVTGELFF.

This clonotype was recorded only once. This chain's CDR3 is CASNNQGLNSPLHF. The CDR3 DNA reads TGTGCCAGCAATAATCAGGGTCTTAATTCACCCCTCCACTTT. The chain has TRBV2 and TRBJ1-6, with a weak D call TRBD1 (5 bases). V was pared by 7 bases and J by 6 bases, with 13 bases between. Germline V gene sequence: CDR1 SNHLY, CDR2 FYNNEI. The CDR3 sequence is 14 residues long.

This clonotype has just a few counts. The CDR3 DNA sequence: TGTGCCAGCAGCGGACTAGCGGGAGGCTCCCATGAGCAGTTCTTC. Protein sequence: CASSGLAGGSHEQFF. The rearrangement joins TRBV6-4 to TRBJ2-1; 14 positions agree with TRBD2. Germline lookup yields CDR1 MRHNA and CDR2 SNTAGT. This CDR3 spans 15 amino acids. Trimming took 6 bases from V and 8 from J; bases not matched to a gene: 6.

The rearrangement joins TRBV12-3 or TRBV12-4 to TRBJ1-1, with 11 positions matching TRBD1. With 5 bases clipped from V and 1 base from J, the junction kept 3 bases outside the gene matches. The CDR3 totals 15 residues. The CDR3 protein is CASSTGTGGNTEAFF. CDR3 sequence (DNA): TGTGCCAGCAGTACCGGGACAGGGGGGAACACTGAAGCTTTCTTT.

The rearrangement uses TRBV20-1 and TRBJ2-1; D perhaps matches TRBD2 (6 bases). This CDR3 comprises 14 residues. The V and J ends lost 4 bases and 0 bases respectively, with 10 bases between them. The germline CDR1 and CDR2 sequences are DFQATT and SNEGSKA (reference sequence). DNA of the CDR3: TGCAGTGCTACGGACGGGAGCTCCTACAATGAGCAGTTCTTC. Its translation is CSATDGSSYNEQFF.

This clonotype was found a few times. This rearrangement joins TRBV15 to TRBJ1-5; D is undetermined. Germline CDR1 and CDR2: LNHNV and YYDKDF (reference sequence). The CDR3 is 15 residues long. Trimming cost V 0 bases and J 1 base, with 7 bases left between them. The CDR3 loop reads CATSRESASNQPQHF. The CDR3 bases are TGTGCCACCAGCAGAGAATCTGCAAGCAATCAGCCCCAGCATTTT.

The chain joins TRBV6-2 or TRBV6-3 to TRBJ2-7; TRBD1 or TRBD2 may be the D gene (5 bases each). The V end was cut by 2 bases, the J end by 0 bases, with 14 bases between. The CDR3 sequence is 16 residues long. Germline CDR1 is MNHEY and CDR2 is SVGEGT. The CDR3 nucleotides are TGTGCCAGCAGTTACCCCAGGGACGGACTCTCCTACGAGCAGTACTTC. Encoded protein: CASSYPRDGLSYEQYF.